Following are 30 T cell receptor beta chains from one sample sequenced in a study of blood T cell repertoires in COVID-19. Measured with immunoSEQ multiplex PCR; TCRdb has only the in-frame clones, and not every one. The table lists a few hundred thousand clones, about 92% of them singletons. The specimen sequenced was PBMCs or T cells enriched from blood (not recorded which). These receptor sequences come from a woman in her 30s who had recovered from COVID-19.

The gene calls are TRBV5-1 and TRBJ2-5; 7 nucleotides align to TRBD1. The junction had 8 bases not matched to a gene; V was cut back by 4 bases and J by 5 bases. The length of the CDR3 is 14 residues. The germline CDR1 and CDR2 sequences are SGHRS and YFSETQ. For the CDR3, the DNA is TGCGCCAGCAGCAACCGACAGGGAATGGAGACCCAGTACTTC. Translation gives CASSNRQGMETQYF.

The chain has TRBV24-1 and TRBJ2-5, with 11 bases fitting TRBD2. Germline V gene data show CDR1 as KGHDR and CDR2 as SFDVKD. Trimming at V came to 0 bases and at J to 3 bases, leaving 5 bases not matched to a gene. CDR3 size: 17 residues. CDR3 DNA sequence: TGTGCCACCAGTGATTTGCTCACTAGCGGGGGAAAAGAGACCCAGTACTTC. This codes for CATSDLLTSGGKETQYF.

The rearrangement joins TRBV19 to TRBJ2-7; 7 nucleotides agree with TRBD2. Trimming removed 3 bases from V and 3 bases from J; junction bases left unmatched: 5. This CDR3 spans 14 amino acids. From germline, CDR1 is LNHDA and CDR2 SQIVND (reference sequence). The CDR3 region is CASSMRREGYEQYF. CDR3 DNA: TGTGCCAGTAGTATGCGCAGGGAGGGCTACGAGCAGTACTTC.

The CDR3 DNA sequence: TGTGCCAGCAGCTCCCAGGGTAGCGGGACTGGCGATGAGCAGTTCTTC. It specifies CASSSQGSGTGDEQFF. The rearrangement joins TRBV11-2 to TRBJ2-1, with TRBD2 matching over 8 bases. This CDR3 is 16 amino acids long. The trim removed 4 bases at V and 8 bases at J, leaving 13 bases unmatched. The germline V gene has CDR1 SGHAT and CDR2 FQNNGV. The variable domain in full, completed from reference TRBV11-2 and TRBJ2-1, reads EAGVAQSPRYKIIEKRQSVAFWCNPISGHATLYWYQQILGQGPKLLIQFQNNGVVDDSQLPKDRFSAERLKGVDSTLKIQPAKLEDSAVYLCASSSQGSGTGDEQFFGPGTRLTVL.

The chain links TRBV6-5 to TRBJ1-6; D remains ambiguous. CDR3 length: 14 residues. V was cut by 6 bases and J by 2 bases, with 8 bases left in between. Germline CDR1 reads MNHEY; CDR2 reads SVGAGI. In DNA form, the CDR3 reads TGTGCCAGCAGGGGAGGGACCTATAATTCACCCCTCCACTTT. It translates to CASRGGTYNSPLHF.

The CDR3 spells CASSLAGQPDYEQYF. In nucleotides, the CDR3 is TGTGCCAGCAGCCTAGCGGGACAGCCCGACTACGAGCAGTACTTC. V is TRBV28 and J is TRBJ2-7; 9 positions match TRBD2. CDR3 size: 15 residues. From germline, CDR1 is MDHEN and CDR2 SYDVKM. V was clipped by 6 bases and J by 3 bases; unmatched bases: 9.

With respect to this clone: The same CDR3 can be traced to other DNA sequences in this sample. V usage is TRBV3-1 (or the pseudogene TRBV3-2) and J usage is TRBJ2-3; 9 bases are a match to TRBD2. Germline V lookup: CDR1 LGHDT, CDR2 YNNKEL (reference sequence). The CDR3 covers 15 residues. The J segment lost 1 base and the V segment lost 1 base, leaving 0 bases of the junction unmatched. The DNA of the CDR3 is TGTGCCAGCAGCCAAGTAGCGGGAGGCACAGATACGCAGTATTTT. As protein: CASSQVAGGTDTQYF.

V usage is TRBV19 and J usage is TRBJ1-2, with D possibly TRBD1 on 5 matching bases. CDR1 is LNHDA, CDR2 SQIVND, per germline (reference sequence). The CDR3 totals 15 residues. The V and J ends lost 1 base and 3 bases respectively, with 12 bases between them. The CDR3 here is CASSIAFQGDYGYTF. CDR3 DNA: TGTGCCAGTAGTATAGCTTTCCAGGGCGACTATGGCTACACCTTC. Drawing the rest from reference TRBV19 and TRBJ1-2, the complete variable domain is DGGITQSPKYLFRKEGQNVTLSCEQNLNHDAMYWYRQDPGQGLRLIYYSQIVNDFQKGDIAEGYSVSREKKESFPLTVTSAQKNPTAFYLCASSIAFQGDYGYTFGSGTRLTVV.

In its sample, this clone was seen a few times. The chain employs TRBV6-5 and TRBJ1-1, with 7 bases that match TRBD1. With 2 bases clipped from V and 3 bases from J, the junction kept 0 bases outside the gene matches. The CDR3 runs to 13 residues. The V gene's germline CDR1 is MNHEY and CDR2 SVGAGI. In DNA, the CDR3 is TGTGCCAGCAGTTACACAGGGGACACTGAAGCTTTCTTT. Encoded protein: CASSYTGDTEAFF.

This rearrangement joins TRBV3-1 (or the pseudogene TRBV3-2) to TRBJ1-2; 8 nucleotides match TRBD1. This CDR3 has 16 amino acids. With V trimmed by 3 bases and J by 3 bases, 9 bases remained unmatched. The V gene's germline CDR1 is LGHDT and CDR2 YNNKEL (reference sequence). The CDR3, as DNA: TGTGCCAGCAGCCACGACAAAGGACAGGGATACTATGGCTACACCTTC. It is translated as CASSHDKGQGYYGYTF.

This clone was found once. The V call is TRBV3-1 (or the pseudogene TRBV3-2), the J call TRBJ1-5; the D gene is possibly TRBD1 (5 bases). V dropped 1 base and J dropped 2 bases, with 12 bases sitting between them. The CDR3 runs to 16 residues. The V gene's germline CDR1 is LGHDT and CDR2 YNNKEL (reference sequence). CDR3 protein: CASSQAGGVGNQPQHF. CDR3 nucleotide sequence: TGTGCCAGCAGCCAAGCCGGGGGGGTCGGCAATCAGCCCCAGCATTTT.

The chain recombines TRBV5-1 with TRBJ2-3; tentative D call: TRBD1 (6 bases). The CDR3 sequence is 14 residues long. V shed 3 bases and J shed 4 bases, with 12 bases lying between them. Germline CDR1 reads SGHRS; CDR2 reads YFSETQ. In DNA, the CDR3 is TGCGCCAGCAGCTACAGGGAAGGGGCAGATACGCAGTATTTT. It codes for CASSYREGADTQYF.

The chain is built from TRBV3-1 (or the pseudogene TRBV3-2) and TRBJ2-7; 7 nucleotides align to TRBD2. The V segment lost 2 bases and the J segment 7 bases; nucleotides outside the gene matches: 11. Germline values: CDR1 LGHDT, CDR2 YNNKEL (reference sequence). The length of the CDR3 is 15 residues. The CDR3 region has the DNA TGTGCCAGCAGCCAATGGTCAGCGGGGTTACGGGAGCAGTACTTC. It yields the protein CASSQWSAGLREQYF.

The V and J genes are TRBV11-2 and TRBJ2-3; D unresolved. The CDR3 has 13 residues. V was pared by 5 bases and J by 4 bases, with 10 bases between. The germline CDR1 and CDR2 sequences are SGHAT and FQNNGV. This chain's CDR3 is CASSPGFADTQYF. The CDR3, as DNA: TGTGCCAGCAGCCCCGGTTTCGCAGATACGCAGTATTTT.

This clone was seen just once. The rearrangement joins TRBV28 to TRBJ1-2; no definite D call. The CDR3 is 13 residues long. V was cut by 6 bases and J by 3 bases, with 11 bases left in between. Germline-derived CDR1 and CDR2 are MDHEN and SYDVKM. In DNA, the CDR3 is TGTGCCAGCAGGCGGGGATCAGACTATGGCTACACCTTC. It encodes CASRRGSDYGYTF.

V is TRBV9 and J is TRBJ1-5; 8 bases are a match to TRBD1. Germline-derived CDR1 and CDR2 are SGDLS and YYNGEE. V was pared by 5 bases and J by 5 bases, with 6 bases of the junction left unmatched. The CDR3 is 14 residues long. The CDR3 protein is CASSSGQGYQPQHF. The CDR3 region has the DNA TGTGCCAGCAGTTCCGGACAGGGCTATCAGCCCCAGCATTTT.

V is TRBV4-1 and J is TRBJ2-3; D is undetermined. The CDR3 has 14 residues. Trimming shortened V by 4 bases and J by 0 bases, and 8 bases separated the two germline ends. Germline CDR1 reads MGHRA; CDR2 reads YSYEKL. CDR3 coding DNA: TGCGCCAGCAGCCCACGGGTGAGCACAGATACGCAGTATTTT. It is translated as CASSPRVSTDTQYF.

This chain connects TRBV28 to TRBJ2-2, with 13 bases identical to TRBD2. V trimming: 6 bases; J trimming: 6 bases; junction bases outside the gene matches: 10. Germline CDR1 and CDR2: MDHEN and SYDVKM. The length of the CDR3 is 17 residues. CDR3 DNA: TGTGCCAGCAGCCAGGCCGGACTAGCGGGAGTTTCCGGGGAGCTGTTTTTT. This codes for CASSQAGLAGVSGELFF.

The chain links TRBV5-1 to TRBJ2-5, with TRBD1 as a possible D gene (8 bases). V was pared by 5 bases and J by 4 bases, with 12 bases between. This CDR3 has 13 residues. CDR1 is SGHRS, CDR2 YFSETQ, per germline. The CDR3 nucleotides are TGCGCCAGCAGGGACAGGGAGGGAGAGACCCAGTACTTC. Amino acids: CASRDREGETQYF.

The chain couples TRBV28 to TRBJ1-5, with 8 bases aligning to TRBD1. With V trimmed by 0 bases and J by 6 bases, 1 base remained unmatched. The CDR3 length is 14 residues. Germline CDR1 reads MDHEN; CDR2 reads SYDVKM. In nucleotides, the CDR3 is TGTGCCAGCAGTTTATGGGACAGGGCTCAGCCCCAGCATTTT. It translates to CASSLWDRAQPQHF.

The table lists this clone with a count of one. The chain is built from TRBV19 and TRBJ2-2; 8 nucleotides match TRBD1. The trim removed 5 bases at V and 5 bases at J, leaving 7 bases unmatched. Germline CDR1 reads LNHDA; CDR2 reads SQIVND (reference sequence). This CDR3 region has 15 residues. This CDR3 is CASSLRDRRTGELFF. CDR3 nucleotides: TGTGCCAGTAGTCTTCGGGACAGGAGGACCGGGGAGCTGTTTTTT.

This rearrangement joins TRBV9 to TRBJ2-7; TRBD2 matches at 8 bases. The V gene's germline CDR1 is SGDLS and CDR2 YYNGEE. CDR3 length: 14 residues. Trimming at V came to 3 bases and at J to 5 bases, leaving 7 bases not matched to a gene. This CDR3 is CASSATSGGHEQYF. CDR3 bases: TGTGCCAGCAGCGCAACTAGCGGCGGGCACGAGCAGTACTTC.

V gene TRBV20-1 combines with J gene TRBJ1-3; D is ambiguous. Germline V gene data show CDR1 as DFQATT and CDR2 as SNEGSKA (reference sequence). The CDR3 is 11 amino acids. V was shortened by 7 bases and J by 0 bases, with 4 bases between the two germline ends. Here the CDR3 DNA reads TGCAGTGGGAGCTCTGGAAACACCATATATTTT. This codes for CSGSSGNTIYF.

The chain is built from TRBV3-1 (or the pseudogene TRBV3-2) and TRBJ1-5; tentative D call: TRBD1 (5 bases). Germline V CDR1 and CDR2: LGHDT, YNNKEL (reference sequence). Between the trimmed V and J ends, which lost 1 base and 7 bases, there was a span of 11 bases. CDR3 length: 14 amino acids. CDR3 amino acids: CASSQGFRGQPQHF. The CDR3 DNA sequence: TGTGCCAGCAGCCAAGGGTTTAGGGGCCAGCCCCAGCATTTT.

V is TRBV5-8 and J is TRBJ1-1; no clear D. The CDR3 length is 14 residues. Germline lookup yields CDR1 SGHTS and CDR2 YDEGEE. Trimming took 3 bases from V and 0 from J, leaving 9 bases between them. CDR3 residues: CASSSIGVNTEAFF. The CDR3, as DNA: TGTGCCAGCAGCTCTATCGGGGTGAACACTGAAGCTTTCTTT.

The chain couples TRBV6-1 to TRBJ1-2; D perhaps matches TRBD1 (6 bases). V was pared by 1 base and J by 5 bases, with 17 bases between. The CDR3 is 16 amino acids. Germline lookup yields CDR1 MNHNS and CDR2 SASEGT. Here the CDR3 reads CASSEVGRGEVYGYTF. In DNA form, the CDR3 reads TGTGCCAGCAGTGAAGTCGGCAGGGGAGAGGTATATGGCTACACCTTC.

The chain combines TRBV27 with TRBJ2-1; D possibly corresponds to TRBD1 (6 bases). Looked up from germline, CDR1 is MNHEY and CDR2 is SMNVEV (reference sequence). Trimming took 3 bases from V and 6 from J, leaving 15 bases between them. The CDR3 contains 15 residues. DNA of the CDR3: TGTGCCAGCAGTTTCCCGACAGGAATTCCCAATGAGCAGTTCTTC. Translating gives CASSFPTGIPNEQFF.

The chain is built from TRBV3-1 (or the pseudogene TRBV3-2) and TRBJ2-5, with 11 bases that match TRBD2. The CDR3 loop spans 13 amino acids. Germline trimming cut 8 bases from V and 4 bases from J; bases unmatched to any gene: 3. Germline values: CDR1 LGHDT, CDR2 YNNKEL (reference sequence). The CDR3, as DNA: TGTGCCAGCGGTGGACTAGCGGGAGAGACCCAGTACTTC. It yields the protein CASGGLAGETQYF.

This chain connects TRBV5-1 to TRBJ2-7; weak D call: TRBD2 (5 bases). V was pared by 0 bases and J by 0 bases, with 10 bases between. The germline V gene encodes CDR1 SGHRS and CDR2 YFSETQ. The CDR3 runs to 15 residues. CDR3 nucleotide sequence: TGCGCCAGCAGCTTGGAGCCCGGGGTCTCCTACGAGCAGTACTTC. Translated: CASSLEPGVSYEQYF. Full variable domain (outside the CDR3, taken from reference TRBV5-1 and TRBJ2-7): KAGVTQTPRYLIKTRGQQVTLSCSPISGHRSVSWYQQTPGQGLQFLFEYFSETQRNKGNFPGRFSGRQFSNSRSEMNVSTLELGDSALYLCASSLEPGVSYEQYFGPGTRLTVT.

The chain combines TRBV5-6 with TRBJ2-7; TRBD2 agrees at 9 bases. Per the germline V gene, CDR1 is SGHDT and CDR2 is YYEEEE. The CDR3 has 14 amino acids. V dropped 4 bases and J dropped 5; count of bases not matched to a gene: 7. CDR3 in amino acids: CASSDSGSTHEQYF. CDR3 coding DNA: TGTGCCAGCAGCGATAGCGGGAGCACCCACGAGCAGTACTTC.